These 16 T cell receptor beta chains came from one sample sequenced in a study of response to subunit inactivated influenza vaccine. TCRdb processed the RT-PCR reads anew with MiXCR; each CDR3 protein has one entry. The repertoire holds 300,000 to 350,000 distinct CDR3 sequences, 22% seen once, with around 10% in the top ten. Sequencing used PBMCs from blood, obtained less than 22 months after vaccination. These TCRs come from a man between 50 and 75 years old who received an inactivated influenza vaccine.

The chain joins TRBV11-2 to TRBJ1-5; possible D gene TRBD1, 6 bases. The CDR3 length is 18 residues. With 5 bases removed from V and 0 bases from J, the gap between germline ends came to 20 bases. Germline loops: CDR1 SGHAT, CDR2 FQNNGV. CDR3 nucleotides: TGTGCCAGCAGCCCCACCGGACAGATCCCGATTAGCAATCAGCCCCAGCATTTT. This gives the protein CASSPTGQIPISNQPQHF.

There are a few counts of this clonotype. J is TRBJ2-5 and V is TRBV7-2, with TRBD2 identical over 10 bases. The junction had 4 bases not matched to a gene; V was cut back by 4 bases and J by 5 bases. Germline V gene lookup returns CDR1 SGHTA and CDR2 FQGNSA. The CDR3 is 14 residues long. The CDR3 here is CASSSGLAKETQYF. The CDR3 DNA is TGTGCCAGCAGCTCGGGACTAGCGAAGGAGACCCAGTACTTC.

The rearrangement joins TRBV6-2 or TRBV6-3 to TRBJ2-5; 11 nucleotides align to TRBD1. Losses at the gene ends were 6 bases for V and 5 bases for J; bases not matched to a gene: 11. The CDR3 loop spans 16 amino acids. Germline V CDR1 and CDR2: MNHEY, SVGEGT. For the CDR3, the DNA is TGTGCCAGCAGCAACCCAAGGACAGGGGGCGGCGAGACCCAGTACTTC. This encodes CASSNPRTGGGETQYF.

The J gene is TRBJ1-4, the V gene TRBV7-2; 9 nucleotides line up with TRBD1. After removal of 6 bases from V and 7 bases from J, the junction contained 3 bases not matched to a gene. The CDR3 sequence is 13 residues long. Germline lookup yields CDR1 SGHTA and CDR2 FQGNSA. CDR3 sequence: CASRRTGAEKLFF. The CDR3 DNA sequence: TGTGCCAGCAGGAGGACAGGGGCTGAAAAACTGTTTTTT.

The chain joins TRBV4-3 to TRBJ2-1, with TRBD2 matching 7 bases. Germline CDR1 is LGHNA and CDR2 is YSLEER. Trimming at V came to 4 bases and at J to 1 base, leaving 10 bases not matched to a gene. The CDR3 covers 17 residues. CDR3 nucleotides: TGCGCCAGCAGCCTAAGCCCGCGGGGGAATTCCTACAATGAGCAGTTCTTC. Encoded protein: CASSLSPRGNSYNEQFF.

This chain uses TRBV12-3 or TRBV12-4 with TRBJ2-2; D is possibly TRBD1 or TRBD2 (6 bases each). V lost 3 bases to trimming and J lost 6 bases, with 17 bases between them. The CDR3 is 16 amino acids. DNA for the CDR3: TGTGCCAGCAGTTTCGACGGGGGCAGTGGGGCCGGGGAGCTGTTTTTT. This sequence encodes CASSFDGGSGAGELFF.

V gene TRBV12-3 or TRBV12-4 combines with J gene TRBJ1-2; D is possibly TRBD1 (5 bases). The length of the CDR3 is 13 residues. The germline V and J ends were trimmed by 0 bases and 8 bases, with 10 bases remaining between them. The CDR3 DNA is TGTGCCAGCAGTTTAGCAGGGGTTAGCGGCTACACCTTC. Amino acids: CASSLAGVSGYTF.

This clonotype was picked up a small number of times. V is TRBV5-5 and J is TRBJ2-7; 8 bases line up with TRBD1. Looked up from germline, CDR1 is SGHKS and CDR2 is YYEKEE (reference sequence). J lost 2 bases, V lost 4 bases, and 2 bases had no gene match. The CDR3 is 13 amino acids. The chain's CDR3 is CASSTQGAYEQYF. CDR3 nucleotide sequence: TGTGCCAGCAGCACACAGGGGGCCTACGAGCAGTACTTC.

This clonotype came up a few times. The rearrangement links TRBV2 to TRBJ2-3; D possibly corresponds to TRBD2 (7 bases). Germline assignment: CDR1 SNHLY and CDR2 FYNNEI. Trimming shortened V by 4 bases and J by 5 bases, and 16 bases separated the two germline ends. The CDR3 consists of 15 residues. The DNA of the CDR3 is TGTGCCAGCAGTGGGGGGGGGGCTTACGGAGATACGCAGTATTTT. Translating gives CASSGGGAYGDTQYF.

The chain carries TRBV12-3 or TRBV12-4 and TRBJ1-5; D ambiguous. The CDR3 covers 15 residues. V lost 6 bases, J lost 0 bases, and 12 bases lay in between. CDR3 amino acids: CASRAGALSNQPQHF. In DNA form, the CDR3 reads TGTGCCAGCAGGGCAGGTGCCCTTAGCAATCAGCCCCAGCATTTT.

This clonotype was seen more than once but under ten times. CDR3 sequence (DNA): TGTGCCAGCAGCACTACAGGACTAGCGGGAGGGGGTGAGCAGTTCTTC. It specifies CASSTTGLAGGGEQFF. This sequence joins TRBV3-1 and TRBJ2-1, with TRBD2 matching over 15 bases. The length of the CDR3 is 16 residues. Germline-derived CDR1 and CDR2 are LGHDT and YNNKEL (reference sequence). V lost 5 bases and J lost 9; bases outside the gene matches: 8.

This clonotype was detected a few times. The chain recombines TRBV6-2 or TRBV6-3 with TRBJ1-1, with a weak D call TRBD1 (5 bases). The CDR3 consists of 14 residues. The germline CDR1 and CDR2 sequences are MNHEY and SVGEGT. V dropped 6 bases and J dropped 5 bases, with 16 bases sitting between them. The CDR3 sequence is CASSRDGHLTEAFF. The CDR3 DNA reads TGTGCCAGCAGCCGGGACGGCCACCTGACTGAAGCTTTCTTT.

In its sample, this clonotype was seen a few times. The V gene is TRBV5-1, the J gene TRBJ2-5, with 7 bases lining up with TRBD2. Trimming cost V 4 bases and J 3 bases; bases outside gene matches: 12. The CDR3 runs 16 residues. The V gene's germline CDR1 is SGHRS and CDR2 YFSETQ. This CDR3 is CASSPGGAGTEETQYF. The DNA for the CDR3 is TGCGCCAGCAGCCCCGGGGGAGCGGGGACGGAAGAGACCCAGTACTTC.

This rearrangement joins TRBV5-1 to TRBJ2-1, with TRBD2 matching 8 bases. The CDR3 sequence is 15 residues long. Germline V gene data show CDR1 as SGHRS and CDR2 as YFSETQ. With 0 bases clipped from V and 6 bases from J, the junction kept 5 bases outside the gene matches. The CDR3 DNA follows: TGCGCCAGCAGCTTGGCCACTAGCGGAAGCAATGAGCAGTTCTTC. Encoded protein: CASSLATSGSNEQFF.

The chain recombines TRBV2 with TRBJ1-1, with 8 bases fitting TRBD1. The ends lost 6 bases at V and 6 bases at J; junction bases unmatched: 6. CDR1 SNHLY and CDR2 FYNNEI come from the germline V gene. The CDR3 runs to 13 residues. The CDR3 here is CASRDRVSAEAFF. CDR3 in DNA: TGTGCCAGCAGGGACAGGGTATCCGCTGAAGCTTTCTTT.

Many counts were recorded for this clonotype. The CDR3, as DNA: TGTGCCAGCAGCAACCAGGTGGGGGGGAGAACTGAAGCTTTCTTT. Encoded protein: CASSNQVGGRTEAFF. The rearrangement joins TRBV7-2 to TRBJ1-1, with a tentative D call TRBD1 (5 bases). V was pared by 5 bases and J by 5 bases, with 18 bases between. The CDR3 has 15 amino acids. In germline, CDR1 is SGHTA, CDR2 FQGNSA.